This T cell receptor beta chain was captured by sequencing in a study of T cell responses to AZD1222 COVID-19 vaccine. Study results and caveats: CD4 TCRs linked to vaccination spanned spike, dominating at 160-218 and 743-854. The donor group comprised mostly white British people and more females; the analysis possibly underestimated clonal diversity.

TCRdb's copy holds only in-frame clones and misses some; the assay was immunoSEQ multiplex PCR. The data contain about 92,000 clones, approximately 84% of them singletons. Trimming cost V 5 bases and J 7 bases, with 18 bases left between them. Germline CDR1 LGHDT, CDR2 YNNKEL (reference sequence). The CDR3 runs 15 residues. Note on this clone: No antigen is known for it.

This receptor was taken from an adult in good health. The chain has TRBV3-1 (or the pseudogene TRBV3-2) and TRBJ1-3; possibly TRBD1 for D (5 bases). The material sequenced was peripheral blood, taken on day 0 of AZD1222 vaccination. CDR3 loop: CASSAQSGARNTIYF. CDR3 nucleotide sequence: TGTGCCAGCAGCGCGCAGTCCGGGGCTAGGAACACCATATATTTT.